This passage covers 23 T cell receptor beta chains from one sample sequenced in a study of OX40 agonist ivuxolimab in advanced cancers. Some clones are missing from TCRdb's copy, which holds only in-frame ones; the method was immunoSEQ multiplex PCR. The table shows 55,000 to 75,000 clones, with 82% occurring only once. The input for sequencing was CD4+ or CD8+ T cells sorted from blood, taken in a trial of the OX40 agonist ivuxolimab. These receptors came from an adult with an advanced solid tumor such as melanoma, head and neck, liver or kidney cancer.

This clone occurred once. The CDR3 sequence is CASSPRPPTVGQPQHF. Here the CDR3 DNA reads TGTGCCAGCTCACCACGTCCCCCGACAGTGGGTCAGCCCCAGCATTTT. V and J are TRBV18 and TRBJ1-5; D perhaps matches TRBD1 (5 bases). Between the trimmed V and J ends, which lost 1 base and 6 bases, there was a span of 16 bases. The germline gives CDR1 KGHSH, CDR2 LQKENI. The CDR3 extends over 16 amino acids.

V usage is TRBV6-1 and J usage is TRBJ1-5; no reliable D call. CDR3 size: 13 residues. Trimming pared 4 bases from V and 7 bases from J, leaving 11 bases between. The germline V gene encodes CDR1 MNHNS and CDR2 SASEGT. As DNA, the CDR3 is TGTGCCAGCAGTGTCCTGGAGCTCCAGCCCCAGCATTTT. The encoded protein is CASSVLELQPQHF.

On this clone: Distinct nucleotide sequences in the sample also encode this CDR3. The rearrangement uses TRBV5-1 and TRBJ2-7; TRBD2 might be the D (6 bases). Germline V gene sequence: CDR1 SGHRS, CDR2 YFSETQ. The V gene lost 5 bases and the J gene lost 4 bases, with 13 bases spanning the gap. This CDR3 has 13 amino acids. CDR3: CASSSGGSYEQYF. CDR3 bases: TGCGCCAGCAGTTCAGGAGGGAGTTACGAGCAGTACTTC. Combining the CDR3 with reference TRBV5-1 and TRBJ2-7 gives the whole variable domain KAGVTQTPRYLIKTRGQQVTLSCSPISGHRSVSWYQQTPGQGLQFLFEYFSETQRNKGNFPGRFSGRQFSNSRSEMNVSTLELGDSALYLCASSSGGSYEQYFGPGTRLTVT.

The chain links TRBV29-1 to TRBJ2-6, with D tentatively TRBD2 (5 bases). Between the trimmed V and J ends, which lost 0 bases and 12 bases, there was a span of 15 bases. Germline V gene sequence: CDR1 SQVTM, CDR2 ANQGSEA. This CDR3 has 14 residues. The CDR3 loop is CSVEDRLAASVLTF. CDR3 nucleotides: TGCAGCGTTGAAGATCGGCTAGCTGCTAGCGTCCTGACTTTC.

The chain employs TRBV6-1 and TRBJ2-7, with D possibly being TRBD1 or TRBD2 (6 bases each). Germline V gene data show CDR1 as MNHNS and CDR2 as SASEGT. The V gene lost 8 bases and the J gene lost 2 bases, with 16 bases spanning the gap. The CDR3 covers 14 residues. CDR3 region: CASEQGGSAYEQYF. In DNA form, the CDR3 reads TGTGCCAGCGAACAAGGGGGGTCAGCCTACGAGCAGTACTTC.

The table lists this clone with a few counts. The chain joins TRBV2 to TRBJ1-2, with D possibly TRBD1 on 6 matching bases. The CDR3 loop spans 14 amino acids. Per germline, CDR1 SNHLY and CDR2 FYNNEI. The V and J ends lost 9 bases and 4 bases respectively, with 18 bases between them. The DNA for the CDR3 is TGTGCCAGTGAGAGAGGGGGGACTAGCTATGGCTACACCTTC. The encoded protein is CASERGGTSYGYTF.

This clone appeared a few times. The CDR3 bases are TGTGCCAGCAGCCATGAGCAGAGGAACACTGAAGCTTTCTTT. Protein: CASSHEQRNTEAFF. The genes are TRBV4-2 and TRBJ1-1; D gene ambiguous. Germline loops: CDR1 LGHNA, CDR2 YNFKEQ. V was shortened by 3 bases and J by 1 base, with 9 bases between the two germline ends. This CDR3 is 14 amino acids long.

This clone was observed once. Other DNA sequences in the sample encode the same CDR3. The genes are TRBV7-2 and TRBJ1-5; D call uncertain. V was clipped by 1 base and J by 0 bases, with 7 bases between them. Germline values: CDR1 SGHTA, CDR2 FQGNSA. The CDR3 has 15 residues. The DNA for the CDR3 is TGTGCCAGCAGCTTAGAGAGAGGTAGCAATCAGCCCCAGCATTTT. Its translation is CASSLERGSNQPQHF.

The CDR3: CASSPLAGGRTKNIQYF. The CDR3 DNA reads as TGTGCCAGCAGCCCACTAGCGGGGGGGCGGACCAAAAACATTCAGTACTTC. The chain uses TRBV27 and TRBJ2-4; 13 bases match TRBD2. The V and J ends lost 6 bases and 2 bases, in that order; junction bases with no gene match: 7. Looked up from germline, CDR1 is MNHEY and CDR2 is SMNVEV (reference sequence). The CDR3 is 17 residues long.

The chain carries TRBV4-2 and TRBJ1-2, with a tentative D call TRBD1 (5 bases). Germline V lookup: CDR1 LGHNA, CDR2 YNFKEQ. V lost 1 base, J lost 6 bases, and 12 bases lay in between. This CDR3 contains 14 residues. The chain's CDR3 is CASSQVAGLNGYTF. CDR3 sequence (DNA): TGTGCCAGCAGCCAAGTGGCGGGGCTTAATGGCTACACCTTC.

The genes are TRBV11-2 and TRBJ2-7; D is uncertain. The CDR3 spans 13 residues. V was shortened by 5 bases and J by 1 base, with 9 bases between the two germline ends. Germline-derived CDR1 and CDR2 are SGHAT and FQNNGV. The DNA of the CDR3 is TGTGCCAGCAGCCCTCGAGGATCCTACGAGCAGTACTTC. Translated, it gives CASSPRGSYEQYF.

The chain uses TRBV5-4 and TRBJ2-1; the D is unclear. The CDR3 totals 17 residues. V lost 3 bases and J 0 bases, leaving 16 bases between the germline ends. From germline, CDR1 is SGHNT and CDR2 YYREEE (reference sequence). The chain's CDR3 is CASSSPVGGSSYNEQFF. In DNA, the CDR3 is TGTGCCAGCAGCTCACCCGTGGGCGGATCCTCCTACAATGAGCAGTTCTTC. Full variable domain (outside the CDR3, taken from reference TRBV5-4 and TRBJ2-1): ETGVTQSPTHLIKTRGQQVTLRCSSQSGHNTVSWYQQALGQGPQFIFQYYREEENGRGNFPPRFSGLQFPNYSSELNVNALELDDSALYLCASSSPVGGSSYNEQFFGPGTRLTVL.

The chain recombines TRBV27 with TRBJ2-2, with TRBD2 identical over 12 bases. V dropped 5 bases and J dropped 7; count of bases not matched to a gene: 17. The CDR3 runs 19 residues. The V gene's germline CDR1 is MNHEY and CDR2 SMNVEV (reference sequence). This CDR3 is CASSPPFWLAGGPGGELFF. The CDR3 coding sequence is TGTGCCAGCAGTCCCCCTTTCTGGCTAGCGGGAGGGCCCGGCGGGGAGCTGTTTTTT.

The V gene is TRBV4-1, the J gene TRBJ1-1; possibly TRBD1 for D (6 bases). The CDR3 spans 14 residues. CDR1 and CDR2 from the germline V gene are MGHRA and YSYEKL. The V end lost 0 bases, the J end lost 1 base, and 6 bases lay between the germline ends. The CDR3 reads CASSQDRGNTEAFF. In DNA form, the CDR3 reads TGCGCCAGCAGCCAAGACAGGGGGAACACTGAAGCTTTCTTT.

V usage is TRBV7-2 and J usage is TRBJ2-1; TRBD2 agrees at 8 bases. The CDR3 loop spans 17 amino acids. Germline V gene sequence: CDR1 SGHTA, CDR2 FQGNSA. The V and J ends lost 2 bases and 2 bases, in that order; junction bases with no gene match: 8. In DNA form, the CDR3 reads TGTGCCAGCAGCTTACGGGGTGCGGGAGGTACCTACAATGAGCAGTTCTTC. As protein: CASSLRGAGGTYNEQFF.

V is TRBV21-1 and J is TRBJ1-4; the D call TRBD1 from the table was never checked on the DNA. TRBV21-1 is a documented pseudogene. The CDR3 contains 16 residues. The CDR3 sequence: CASRSRPQKTNEKLFF. The CDR3 region has the DNA TGTGCCAGTCGGTCCCGGCCACAGAAGACTAATGAAAAACTGTTTTTT.

The V and J genes are TRBV6-6 and TRBJ1-4; D may be TRBD1 (6 bases). Trimming took off 5 bases at V and 7 bases at J, with 17 bases between the two ends. CDR1 and CDR2 from the germline V gene are MNHNY and SVGAGI (reference sequence). This CDR3 has 15 amino acids. This CDR3 is CASSNTGRGSEKLFF. The CDR3 nucleotides read TGTGCCAGCAGTAACACAGGGAGGGGGTCTGAAAAACTGTTTTTT.

The J gene is TRBJ2-3, the V gene TRBV14; 11 bases map to TRBD1. Trimming took 4 bases from V and 3 from J; bases not matched to a gene: 12. The CDR3 length is 18 residues. From germline, CDR1 is SGHDN and CDR2 FVKESK. CDR3 residues: CASSPWTGGFRGTDTQYF. The CDR3 DNA is TGTGCCAGCAGCCCCTGGACAGGGGGCTTCAGGGGAACAGATACGCAGTATTTT.

Regarding this clone: One junction end disagrees with the germline gene, perhaps due to a read error. The chain uses TRBV7-2 and TRBJ2-7; TRBD2 agrees at 10 bases. The CDR3 covers 15 residues. Germline CDR1 and CDR2: SGHTA and FQGNSA. The CDR3, as DNA: TGTGCCAGCAGACCTAGCGGGAGTCTCTCCCACGAGCAGTACTTC. It encodes CASRPSGSLSHEQYF.

This chain joins TRBV19 and TRBJ1-4; no firm D call. CDR3 length: 14 residues. Germline V gene sequence: CDR1 LNHDA, CDR2 SQIVND (reference sequence). The V and J ends lost 1 base and 17 bases respectively, with 20 bases between them. In DNA, the CDR3 is TGTGCCAGTAGTATAGTAGGACCTTCCTCCCCCTTCTTTTTT. Residues: CASSIVGPSSPFFF.

This clone was counted once. V usage is TRBV18 and J usage is TRBJ1-4; D is perhaps TRBD1 (5 bases). The V end was cut by 2 bases, the J end by 0 bases, with 10 bases between. Germline V gene lookup returns CDR1 KGHSH and CDR2 LQKENI. The CDR3 extends over 16 amino acids. The chain's CDR3 is CASSPWTQATNEKLFF. Written as DNA, the CDR3 is TGTGCCAGCTCACCATGGACACAGGCAACTAATGAAAAACTGTTTTTT.

V usage is TRBV27 and J usage is TRBJ1-2, with TRBD1 identical over 9 bases. The germline CDR1 and CDR2 sequences are MNHEY and SMNVEV (reference sequence). The CDR3 consists of 14 residues. The J segment lost 7 bases and the V segment lost 5 bases, leaving 8 bases of the junction unmatched. For the CDR3, the DNA is TGTGCCAGCAGTCAAACACAGGGGGCGTTTGGCTACACCTTC. Its translation: CASSQTQGAFGYTF.

This chain connects TRBV7-9 to TRBJ2-3; TRBD1 agrees at 7 bases. J was trimmed by 2 bases and V by 5 bases; bases with no gene match: 4. Germline CDR1 reads SEHNR; CDR2 reads FQNEAQ (reference sequence). The CDR3 runs 14 residues. The CDR3 DNA reads as TGTGCCAGCAGCCCGGGACAGCCCACAGATACGCAGTATTTT. This gives the protein CASSPGQPTDTQYF. Full variable domain (remainder filled in from reference TRBV7-9 and TRBJ2-3): DTGVSQNPRHKITKRGQNVTFRCDPISEHNRLYWYRQTLGQGPEFLTYFQNEAQLEKSRLLSDRFSAERPKGSFSTLEIQRTEQGDSAMYLCASSPGQPTDTQYFGPGTRLTVL.